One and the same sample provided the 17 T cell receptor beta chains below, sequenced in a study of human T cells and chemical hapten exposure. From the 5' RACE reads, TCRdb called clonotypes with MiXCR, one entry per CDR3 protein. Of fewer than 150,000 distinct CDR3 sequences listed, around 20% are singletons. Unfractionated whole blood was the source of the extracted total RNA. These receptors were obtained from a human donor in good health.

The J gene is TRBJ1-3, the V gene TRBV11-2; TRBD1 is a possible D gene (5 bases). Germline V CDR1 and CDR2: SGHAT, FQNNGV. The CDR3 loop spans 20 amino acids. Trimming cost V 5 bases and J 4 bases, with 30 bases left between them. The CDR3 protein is CASSRKGREGARERGNTIYF. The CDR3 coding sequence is TGTGCCAGCAGCCGTAAGGGGAGAGAAGGGGCTCGGGAGAGAGGAAACACCATATATTTT.

CDR3 residues: CAWSSGSYEQYF. The CDR3 bases are TGTGCCTGGAGTTCCGGATCCTACGAGCAGTACTTC. The chain links TRBV30 to TRBJ2-7, with D uncertain. V lost 2 bases to trimming and J lost 1 base, with 6 bases between them. CDR1 is GTSNPN and CDR2 is SVGIG in the germline V gene (reference sequence). The CDR3 extends over 12 amino acids.

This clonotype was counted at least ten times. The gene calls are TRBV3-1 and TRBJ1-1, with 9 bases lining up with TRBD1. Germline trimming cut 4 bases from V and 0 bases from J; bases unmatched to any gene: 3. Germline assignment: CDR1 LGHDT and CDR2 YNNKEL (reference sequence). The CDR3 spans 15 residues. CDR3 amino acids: CASSLRQGVNTEAFF. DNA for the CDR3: TGTGCCAGCAGCCTAAGACAGGGGGTGAACACTGAAGCTTTCTTT.

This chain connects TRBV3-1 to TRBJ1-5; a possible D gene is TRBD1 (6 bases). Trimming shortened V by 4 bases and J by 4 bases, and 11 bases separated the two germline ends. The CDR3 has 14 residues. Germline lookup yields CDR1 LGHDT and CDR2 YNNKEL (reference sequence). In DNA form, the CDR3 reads TGTGCCAGCAGCCCTCAGGGGACGAATCAGCCCCAGCATTTT. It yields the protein CASSPQGTNQPQHF. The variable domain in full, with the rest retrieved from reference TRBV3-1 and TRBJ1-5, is DTAVSQTPKYLVTQMGNDKSIKCEQNLGHDTMYWYKQDSKKFLKIMFSYNNKELIINETVPNRFSPKSPDKAHLNLHINSLELGDSAVYFCASSPQGTNQPQHFGDGTRLSIL.

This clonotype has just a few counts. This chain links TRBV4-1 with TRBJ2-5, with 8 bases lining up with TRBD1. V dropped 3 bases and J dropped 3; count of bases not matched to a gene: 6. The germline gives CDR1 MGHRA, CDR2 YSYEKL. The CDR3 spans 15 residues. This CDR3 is CASSHPLTGEETQYF. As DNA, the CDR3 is TGCGCCAGCAGCCACCCTCTGACAGGGGAAGAGACCCAGTACTTC.

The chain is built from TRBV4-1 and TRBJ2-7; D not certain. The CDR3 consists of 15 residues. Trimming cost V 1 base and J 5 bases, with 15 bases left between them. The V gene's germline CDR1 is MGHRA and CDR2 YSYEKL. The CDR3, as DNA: TGCGCCAGCAGCCAAGTTGGTCTGAACAGCGACGAGCAGTACTTC. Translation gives CASSQVGLNSDEQYF.

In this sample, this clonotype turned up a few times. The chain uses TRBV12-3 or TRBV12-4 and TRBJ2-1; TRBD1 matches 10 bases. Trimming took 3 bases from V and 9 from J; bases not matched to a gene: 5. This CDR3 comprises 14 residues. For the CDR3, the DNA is TGTGCCAGCAGTTTCGGACAGGGGGGGGTTGAGCAGTTCTTC. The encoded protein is CASSFGQGGVEQFF.

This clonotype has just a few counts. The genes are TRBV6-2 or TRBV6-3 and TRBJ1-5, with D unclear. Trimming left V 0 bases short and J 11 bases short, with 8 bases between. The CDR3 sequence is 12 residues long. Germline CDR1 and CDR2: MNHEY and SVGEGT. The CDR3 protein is CASSYSTEAQHF. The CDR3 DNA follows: TGTGCCAGCAGTTACTCGACCGAGGCCCAGCATTTT.

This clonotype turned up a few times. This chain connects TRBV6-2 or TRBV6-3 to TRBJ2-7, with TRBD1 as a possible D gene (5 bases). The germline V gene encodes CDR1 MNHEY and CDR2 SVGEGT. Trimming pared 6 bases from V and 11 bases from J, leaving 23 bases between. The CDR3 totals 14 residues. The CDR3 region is CASRNGEGRLGEYF. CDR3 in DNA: TGTGCCAGCAGAAACGGAGAAGGTCGCCTAGGGGAGTACTTC.

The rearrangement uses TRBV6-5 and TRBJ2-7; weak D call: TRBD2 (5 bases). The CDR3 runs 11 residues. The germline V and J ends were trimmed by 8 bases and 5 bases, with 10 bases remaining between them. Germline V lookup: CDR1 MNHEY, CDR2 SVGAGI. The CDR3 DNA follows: TGTGCCAGCCTGGGAGACGACGAGCAGTACTTC. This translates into CASLGDDEQYF.

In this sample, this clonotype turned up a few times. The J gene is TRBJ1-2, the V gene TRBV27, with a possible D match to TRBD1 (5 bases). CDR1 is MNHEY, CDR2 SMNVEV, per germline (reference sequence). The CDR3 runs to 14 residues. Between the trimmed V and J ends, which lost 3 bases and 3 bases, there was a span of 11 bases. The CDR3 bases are TGTGCCAGCAGTTTGTCAGGGCTCTACTATGGCTACACCTTC. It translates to CASSLSGLYYGYTF.

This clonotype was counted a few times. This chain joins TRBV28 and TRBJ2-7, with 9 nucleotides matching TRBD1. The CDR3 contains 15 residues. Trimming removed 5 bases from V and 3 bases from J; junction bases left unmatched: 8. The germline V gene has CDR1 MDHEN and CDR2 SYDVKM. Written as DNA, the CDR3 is TGTGCCAGCAGTCGGCAAGGGACAGGGAGCTACGAGCAGTACTTC. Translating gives CASSRQGTGSYEQYF.

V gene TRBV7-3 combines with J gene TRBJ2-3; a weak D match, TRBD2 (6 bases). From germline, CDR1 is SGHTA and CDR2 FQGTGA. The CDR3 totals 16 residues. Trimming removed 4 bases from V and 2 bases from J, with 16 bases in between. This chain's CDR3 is CASSSAPGLITDTQYF. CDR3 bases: TGTGCCAGCAGCTCAGCACCGGGACTTATCACAGATACGCAGTATTTT.

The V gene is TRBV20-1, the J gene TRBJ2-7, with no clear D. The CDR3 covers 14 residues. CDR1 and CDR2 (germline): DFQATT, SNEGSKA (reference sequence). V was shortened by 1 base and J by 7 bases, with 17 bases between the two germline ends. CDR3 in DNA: TGCAGTGCTAGAGCTTTAACAAGGACGGGTGAGCAGTACTTC. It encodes CSARALTRTGEQYF.

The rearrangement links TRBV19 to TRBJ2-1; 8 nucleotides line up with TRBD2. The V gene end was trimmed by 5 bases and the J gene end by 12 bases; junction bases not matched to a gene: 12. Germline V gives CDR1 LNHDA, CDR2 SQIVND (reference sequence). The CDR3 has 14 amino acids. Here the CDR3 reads CASSARGTRTTQFF. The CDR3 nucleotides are TGTGCCAGTAGTGCCCGCGGGACTAGAACCACGCAGTTCTTC.

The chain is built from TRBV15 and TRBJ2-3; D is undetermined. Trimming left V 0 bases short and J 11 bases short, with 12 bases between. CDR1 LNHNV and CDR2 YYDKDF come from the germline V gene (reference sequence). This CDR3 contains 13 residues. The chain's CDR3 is CATSRDLGKLQYF. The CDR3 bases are TGTGCCACCAGCAGAGATCTGGGGAAGTTGCAGTATTTT.

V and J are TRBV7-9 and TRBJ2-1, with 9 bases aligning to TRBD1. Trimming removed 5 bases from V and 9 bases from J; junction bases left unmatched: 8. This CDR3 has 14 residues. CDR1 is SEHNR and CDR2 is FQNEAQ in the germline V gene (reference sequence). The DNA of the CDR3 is TGTGCCAGCAGCCCGGGACAGGGAGGGACTGAGCAGTTCTTC. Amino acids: CASSPGQGGTEQFF.